The 18 T cell receptor beta chains presented below share a single source sample, sequenced in a study of T cell responses to AZD1222 COVID-19 vaccine. Produced via immunoSEQ multiplex PCR; TCRdb's table is partial and in-frame only. The sample has more than 150,000 clones; 90% are singletons. The sample in question was peripheral blood, obtained on day 0 of AZD1222 vaccination. All receptors derive from an adult in good health.

This chain joins TRBV5-1 and TRBJ2-7; TRBD1 aligns across 8 bases. With 1 base clipped from V and 5 bases from J, the junction kept 11 bases outside the gene matches. The CDR3 consists of 16 residues. Germline-derived CDR1 and CDR2 are SGHRS and YFSETQ. The CDR3 is CASSLSPGTGPHEQYF. In DNA, the CDR3 is TGCGCCAGCAGCTTGTCCCCCGGGACAGGTCCTCACGAGCAGTACTTC.

The chain is built from TRBV5-1 and TRBJ1-6, with a possible D match to TRBD1 (6 bases). Germline V gene sequence: CDR1 SGHRS, CDR2 YFSETQ. Trimming removed 2 bases from V and 9 bases from J, with 24 bases in between. The CDR3 has 18 amino acids. The CDR3 coding sequence is TGCGCCAGCAGCTTCACGCCTTCCGGCGGGCAGGGGAGTTCACCCCTCCACTTT. Amino acid sequence: CASSFTPSGGQGSSPLHF.

V gene TRBV19 combines with J gene TRBJ1-5, with 7 positions matching TRBD1. Germline V lookup: CDR1 LNHDA, CDR2 SQIVND (reference sequence). The junction had 6 bases not matched to a gene; V was cut back by 6 bases and J by 1 base. The CDR3 totals 15 residues. In nucleotides, the CDR3 is TGTGCCAGTAGGATGGGACAGATAAGCAATCAGCCCCAGCATTTT. It is translated as CASRMGQISNQPQHF. The full variable domain, its missing parts supplied by reference TRBV19 and TRBJ1-5, is DGGITQSPKYLFRKEGQNVTLSCEQNLNHDAMYWYRQDPGQGLRLIYYSQIVNDFQKGDIAEGYSVSREKKESFPLTVTSAQKNPTAFYLCASRMGQISNQPQHFGDGTRLSIL.

The gene calls are TRBV7-6 and TRBJ2-2; the match to TRBD2 covers 12 bases. J was trimmed by 6 bases and V by 2 bases; bases with no gene match: 7. The CDR3 is made up of 17 amino acids. CDR1 is SGHVS and CDR2 is FNYEAQ in the germline V gene. The DNA of the CDR3 is TGTGCCAGCAGCTTACCCCGACTAGCGGGAGTCGCCGGGGAGCTGTTTTTT. It translates to CASSLPRLAGVAGELFF.

The chain recombines TRBV6-1 with TRBJ1-5; D is ambiguous. CDR1 and CDR2 from the germline V gene are MNHNS and SASEGT. Between the trimmed V and J ends, which lost 2 bases and 0 bases, there was a span of 11 bases. The CDR3 has 16 amino acids. The CDR3 sequence is CASSETTTRSNQPQHF. For the CDR3, the DNA is TGTGCCAGCAGTGAAACAACAACCCGTAGCAATCAGCCCCAGCATTTT.

This chain connects TRBV5-5 to TRBJ1-4, with TRBD1 matching 10 bases. The germline V gene has CDR1 SGHKS and CDR2 YYEKEE (reference sequence). V trimming: 4 bases; J trimming: 7 bases; junction bases outside the gene matches: 4. CDR3 length: 14 amino acids. The CDR3 nucleotides read TGTGCCAGCAGCAGGGACAGGGGCCCTGAAAAACTGTTTTTT. Translating it yields CASSRDRGPEKLFF.

The rearrangement joins TRBV24-1 to TRBJ2-5; 10 bases align to TRBD1. CDR1 is KGHDR, CDR2 SFDVKD, per germline. The V segment lost 5 bases and the J segment 5 bases; nucleotides outside the gene matches: 7. CDR3 length: 15 amino acids. CDR3 protein: CATSVDRGLGETQYF. CDR3 nucleotides: TGTGCCACCAGTGTAGACAGGGGGCTAGGGGAGACCCAGTACTTC.

The gene calls are TRBV11-2 and TRBJ1-2, with D possibly TRBD1 on 6 matching bases. The CDR3 is made up of 16 amino acids. Trimming removed 5 bases at V and 5 bases at J, with 21 bases between. Germline V lookup: CDR1 SGHAT, CDR2 FQNNGV. In nucleotides, the CDR3 is TGTGCCAGCAGCCCCAATTGGGGGCCTCCGGGGTATGGCTACACCTTC. It is translated as CASSPNWGPPGYGYTF.

The chain recombines TRBV11-2 with TRBJ1-3; D gene ambiguous. The CDR3 runs 17 residues. Trimming removed 5 bases from V and 4 bases from J, with 21 bases in between. Germline V gene data show CDR1 as SGHAT and CDR2 as FQNNGV. As DNA, the CDR3 is TGTGCCAGCAGCCTCTCGCCACTGGGGTCAGGAGGAAACACCATATATTTT. It is translated as CASSLSPLGSGGNTIYF.

This rearrangement joins TRBV12-3 or TRBV12-4 to TRBJ2-5; D is ambiguous. Trimming took 2 bases from V and 5 from J, leaving 6 bases between them. CDR3 length equals 12 residues. The CDR3: CASSLTRETQYF. The CDR3 DNA reads TGTGCCAGCAGTTTAACAAGGGAGACCCAGTACTTC.

This clone was detected once. The genes are TRBV19 and TRBJ2-5; 9 positions agree with TRBD1. The CDR3 totals 17 residues. Looked up from germline, CDR1 is LNHDA and CDR2 is SQIVND (reference sequence). After removal of 4 bases from V and 4 bases from J, the junction contained 13 bases not matched to a gene. The CDR3 bases are TGTGCCAGTAGTAGACGAGGGGGACAGGGAAGAGGAGAGACCCAGTACTTC. Amino acid sequence: CASSRRGGQGRGETQYF. The entire variable domain, with the rest obtained from reference TRBV19 and TRBJ2-5, is as follows: DGGITQSPKYLFRKEGQNVTLSCEQNLNHDAMYWYRQDPGQGLRLIYYSQIVNDFQKGDIAEGYSVSREKKESFPLTVTSAQKNPTAFYLCASSRRGGQGRGETQYFGPGTRLLVL.

The rearrangement joins TRBV9 to TRBJ2-5; D may be TRBD2 (6 bases). The germline CDR1 and CDR2 sequences are SGDLS and YYNGEE. Trimming removed 7 bases from V and 2 bases from J, with 9 bases in between. The CDR3 has 12 amino acids. The CDR3 region has the DNA TGTGCCAGCGCACGGGGGCAAGAGACCCAGTACTTC. This codes for CASARGQETQYF.

The chain carries TRBV6-5 and TRBJ1-6; D is ambiguous. Germline V gene sequence: CDR1 MNHEY, CDR2 SVGAGI. This CDR3 contains 14 residues. Trimming removed 6 bases from V and 9 bases from J, with 15 bases in between. DNA of the CDR3: TGTGCCAGCAGGGGGAGTCGGGGAACTTCACCCCTCCACTTT. It is translated as CASRGSRGTSPLHF.

The DNA of the CDR3 is TGTGCCAGCAAAGCGGTAGAGAGACGCAATCAGCCCCAGCATTTT. Protein: CASKAVERRNQPQHF. The V and J genes are TRBV28 and TRBJ1-5; no clear D gene. CDR1 and CDR2 (germline): MDHEN, SYDVKM. With 7 bases removed from V and 2 bases from J, the gap between germline ends came to 15 bases. This CDR3 spans 15 amino acids.

This clone was picked up one time. The V and J genes are TRBV15 and TRBJ1-4; D unresolved. Deletions cut 0 bases from V and 8 bases from J, with 13 bases between. Germline CDR1 LNHNV, CDR2 YYDKDF (reference sequence). The CDR3 loop spans 15 amino acids. The CDR3 sequence: CATSREKGFGEKLFF. The DNA of the CDR3 is TGTGCCACCAGCAGAGAAAAGGGTTTTGGGGAAAAACTGTTTTTT.

This sequence joins TRBV5-8 and TRBJ1-5; D is possibly TRBD1 (5 bases). The V end lost 2 bases, the J end lost 0 bases, and 9 bases lay between the germline ends. Germline values: CDR1 SGHTS, CDR2 YDEGEE. CDR3 length: 15 amino acids. The CDR3 region is CASSFGGDSNQPQHF. CDR3 in DNA: TGTGCCAGCAGCTTTGGGGGGGATAGCAATCAGCCCCAGCATTTT. The full variable domain, completed using reference TRBV5-8 and TRBJ1-5, is EAGVTQSPTHLIKTRGQQATLRCSPISGHTSVYWYQQALGLGLQFLLWYDEGEERNRGNFPPRFSGRQFPNYSSELNVNALELEDSALYLCASSFGGDSNQPQHFGDGTRLSIL.

Only one count was recorded for this clone. The chain couples TRBV28 to TRBJ1-2; no definite D call. This CDR3 has 14 residues. Looked up from germline, CDR1 is MDHEN and CDR2 is SYDVKM. Trimming left V 7 bases short and J 8 bases short, with 20 bases between. For the CDR3, the DNA is TGTGCCAGCACCATACAGAGTCGGGCTGGGGGCTACACCTTC. It yields the protein CASTIQSRAGGYTF.

The J gene is TRBJ2-5, the V gene TRBV6-4; D perhaps matches TRBD2 (6 bases). The CDR3 runs 14 residues. Germline CDR1 is MRHNA and CDR2 is SNTAGT. V lost 2 bases and J lost 11, with 18 bases in between. The CDR3 DNA sequence: TGTGCCAGCAGTGACCCGCGGACTAACTGGAGGCAGTACTTC. Amino acid sequence: CASSDPRTNWRQYF.